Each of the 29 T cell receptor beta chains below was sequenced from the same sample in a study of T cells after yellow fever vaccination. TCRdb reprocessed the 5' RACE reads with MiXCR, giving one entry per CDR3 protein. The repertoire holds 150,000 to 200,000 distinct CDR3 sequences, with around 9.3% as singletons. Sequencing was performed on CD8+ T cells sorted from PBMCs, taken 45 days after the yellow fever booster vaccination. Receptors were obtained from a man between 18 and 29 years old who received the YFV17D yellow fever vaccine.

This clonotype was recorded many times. The CDR3 loop reads CASSPGGSRTDTQYF. CDR3 DNA sequence: TGTGCCAGCAGCCCGGGAGGGTCCCGCACAGATACGCAGTATTTT. This chain links TRBV7-8 with TRBJ2-3; 8 bases are shared with TRBD2. Germline V gene lookup returns CDR1 SGHVS and CDR2 FQNEAQ. The CDR3 has 15 residues. The V and J ends lost 5 bases and 1 base, in that order; junction bases with no gene match: 5.

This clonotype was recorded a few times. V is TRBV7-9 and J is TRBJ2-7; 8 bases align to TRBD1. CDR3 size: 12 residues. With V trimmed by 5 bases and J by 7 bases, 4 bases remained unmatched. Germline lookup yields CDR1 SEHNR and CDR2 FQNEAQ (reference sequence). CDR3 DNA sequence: TGTGCCAGCAGCAACCAGGGGGCTGAGCAGTACTTC. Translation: CASSNQGAEQYF.

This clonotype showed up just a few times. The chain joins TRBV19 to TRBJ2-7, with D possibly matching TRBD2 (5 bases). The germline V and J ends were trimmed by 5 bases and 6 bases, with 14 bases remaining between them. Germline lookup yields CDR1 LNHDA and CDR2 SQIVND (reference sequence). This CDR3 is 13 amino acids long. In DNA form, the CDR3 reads TGTGCCAGTAGTCTTACACTAGTTCTCGAGCAGTACTTC. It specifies CASSLTLVLEQYF.

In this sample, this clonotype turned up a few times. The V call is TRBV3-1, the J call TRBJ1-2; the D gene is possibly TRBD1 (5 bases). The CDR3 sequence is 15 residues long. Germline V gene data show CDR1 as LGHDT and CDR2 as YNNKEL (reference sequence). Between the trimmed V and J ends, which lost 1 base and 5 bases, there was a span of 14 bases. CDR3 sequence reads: CASSQGRGVEYGYTF. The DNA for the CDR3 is TGTGCCAGCAGCCAAGGCCGGGGGGTGGAGTATGGCTACACCTTC. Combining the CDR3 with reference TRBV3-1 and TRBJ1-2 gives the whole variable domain DTAVSQTPKYLVTQMGNDKSIKCEQNLGHDTMYWYKQDSKKFLKIMFSYNNKELIINETVPNRFSPKSPDKAHLNLHINSLELGDSAVYFCASSQGRGVEYGYTFGSGTRLTVV.

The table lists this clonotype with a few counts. CDR3 sequence (DNA): TGCGCCAGCAGCCAAGATCGGTCAGGGACAATGAACACTGAAGCTTTCTTT. Translation: CASSQDRSGTMNTEAFF. This sequence joins TRBV4-3 and TRBJ1-1; D may be TRBD1 (6 bases). Germline V gives CDR1 LGHNA, CDR2 YSLEER. CDR3 length: 17 residues. V lost 0 bases, J lost 0 bases, and 14 bases lay in between.

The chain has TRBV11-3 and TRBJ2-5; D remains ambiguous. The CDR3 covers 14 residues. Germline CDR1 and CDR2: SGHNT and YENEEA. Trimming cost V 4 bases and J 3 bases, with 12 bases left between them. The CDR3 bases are TGTGCCAGCAGCTCCTATACAGAGGAAGAGACCCAGTACTTC. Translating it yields CASSSYTEEETQYF. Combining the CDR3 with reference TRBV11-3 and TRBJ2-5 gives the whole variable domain EAGVVQSPRYKIIEKKQPVAFWCNPISGHNTLYWYLQNLGQGPELLIRYENEEAVDDSQLPKDRFSAERLKGVDSTLKIQPAELGDSAVYLCASSSYTEEETQYFGPGTRLLVL.

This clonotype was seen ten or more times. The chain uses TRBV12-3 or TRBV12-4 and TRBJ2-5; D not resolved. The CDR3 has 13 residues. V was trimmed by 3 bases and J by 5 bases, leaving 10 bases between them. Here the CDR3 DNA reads TGTGCCAGCAGTTTGAACACTCCGGAGACCCAGTACTTC. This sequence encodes CASSLNTPETQYF.

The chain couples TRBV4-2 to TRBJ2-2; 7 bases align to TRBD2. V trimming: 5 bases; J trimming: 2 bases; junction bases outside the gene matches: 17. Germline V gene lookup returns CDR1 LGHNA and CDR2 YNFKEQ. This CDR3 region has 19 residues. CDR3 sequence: CASSSEPYGLADNTGELFF. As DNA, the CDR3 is TGTGCCAGCAGCTCAGAACCTTATGGGCTAGCGGACAACACCGGGGAGCTGTTTTTT.

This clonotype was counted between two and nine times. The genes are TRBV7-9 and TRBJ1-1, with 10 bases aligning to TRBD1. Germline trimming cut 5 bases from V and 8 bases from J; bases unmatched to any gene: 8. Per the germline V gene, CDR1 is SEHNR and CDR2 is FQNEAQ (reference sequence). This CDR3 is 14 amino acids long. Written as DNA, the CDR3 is TGTGCCAGCAGCGCGGACCGGGACAGGGGAGAAGCTTTCTTT. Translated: CASSADRDRGEAFF.

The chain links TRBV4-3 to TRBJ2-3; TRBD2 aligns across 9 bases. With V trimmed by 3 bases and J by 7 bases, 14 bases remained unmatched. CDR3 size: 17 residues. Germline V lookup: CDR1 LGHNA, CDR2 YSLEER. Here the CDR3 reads CASSQESGGPLTYTQYF. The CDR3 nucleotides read TGCGCCAGCAGCCAGGAAAGCGGGGGGCCGCTCACGTATACGCAGTATTTT.

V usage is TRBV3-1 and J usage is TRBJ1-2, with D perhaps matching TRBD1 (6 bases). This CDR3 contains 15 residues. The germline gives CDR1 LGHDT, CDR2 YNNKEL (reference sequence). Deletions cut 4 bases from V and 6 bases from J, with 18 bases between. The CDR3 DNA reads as TGTGCCAGCAGCCTCCTCAGAGGGGGAAGAGATGGCTACACCTTC. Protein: CASSLLRGGRDGYTF.

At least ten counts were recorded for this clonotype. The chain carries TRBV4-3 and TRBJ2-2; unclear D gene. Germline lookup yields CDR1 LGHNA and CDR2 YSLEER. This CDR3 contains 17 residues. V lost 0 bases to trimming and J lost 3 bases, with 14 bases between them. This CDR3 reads CASSQDRPQRYTGELFF. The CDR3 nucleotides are TGCGCCAGCAGCCAAGATCGGCCCCAAAGATACACCGGGGAGCTGTTTTTT.

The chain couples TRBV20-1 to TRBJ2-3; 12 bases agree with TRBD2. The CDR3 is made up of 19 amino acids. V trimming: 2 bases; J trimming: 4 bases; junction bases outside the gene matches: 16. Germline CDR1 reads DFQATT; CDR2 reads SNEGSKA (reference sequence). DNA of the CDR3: TGCAGTGCTAGATCAGAGGCCGCACTAGCGGGGGGCCCGTCAGATACGCAGTATTTT. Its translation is CSARSEAALAGGPSDTQYF.

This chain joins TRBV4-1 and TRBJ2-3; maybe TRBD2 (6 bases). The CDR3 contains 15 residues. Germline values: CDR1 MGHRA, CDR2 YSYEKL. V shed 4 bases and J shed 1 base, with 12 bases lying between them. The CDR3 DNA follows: TGCGCCAGCAGCCCGCGGGGATTCCGCACAGATACGCAGTATTTT. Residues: CASSPRGFRTDTQYF.

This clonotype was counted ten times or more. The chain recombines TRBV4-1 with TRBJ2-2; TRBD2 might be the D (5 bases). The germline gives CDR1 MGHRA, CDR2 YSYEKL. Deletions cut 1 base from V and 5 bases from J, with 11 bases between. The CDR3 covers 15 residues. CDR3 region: CASSQGGLTTGELFF. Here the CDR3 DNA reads TGCGCCAGCAGCCAAGGAGGACTCACGACCGGGGAGCTGTTTTTT.

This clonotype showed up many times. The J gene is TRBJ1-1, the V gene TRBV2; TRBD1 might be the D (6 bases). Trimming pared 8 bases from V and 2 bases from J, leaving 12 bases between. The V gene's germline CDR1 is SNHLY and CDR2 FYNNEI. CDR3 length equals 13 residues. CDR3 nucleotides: TGTGCCAGCGTCCGGGGGGCCAACACTGAAGCTTTCTTT. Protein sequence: CASVRGANTEAFF.

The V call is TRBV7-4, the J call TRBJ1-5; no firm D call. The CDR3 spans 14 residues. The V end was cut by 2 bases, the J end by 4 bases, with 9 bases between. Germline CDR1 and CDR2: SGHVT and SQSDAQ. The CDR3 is CASSLTLFNQPQHF. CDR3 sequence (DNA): TGTGCCAGCAGCTTAACCTTATTTAATCAGCCCCAGCATTTT.

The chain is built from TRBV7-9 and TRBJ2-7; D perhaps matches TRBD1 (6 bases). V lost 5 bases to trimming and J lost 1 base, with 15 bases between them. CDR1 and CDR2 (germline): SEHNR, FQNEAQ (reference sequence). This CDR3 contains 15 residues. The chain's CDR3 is CASSAPRTASYEQYF. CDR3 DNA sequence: TGTGCCAGCAGCGCCCCCCGGACAGCATCCTACGAGCAGTACTTC.

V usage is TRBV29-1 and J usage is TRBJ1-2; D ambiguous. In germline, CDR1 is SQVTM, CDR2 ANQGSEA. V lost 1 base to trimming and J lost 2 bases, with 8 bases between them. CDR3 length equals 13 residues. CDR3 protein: CSVEGVLNYGYTF. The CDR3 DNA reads TGCAGCGTTGAAGGGGTCCTGAACTATGGCTACACCTTC.

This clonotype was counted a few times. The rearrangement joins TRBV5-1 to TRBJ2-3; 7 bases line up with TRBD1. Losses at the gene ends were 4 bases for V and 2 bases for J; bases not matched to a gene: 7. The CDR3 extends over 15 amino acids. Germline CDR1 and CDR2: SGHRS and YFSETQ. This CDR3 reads CASSQWDSYTDTQYF. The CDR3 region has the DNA TGCGCCAGCAGCCAGTGGGACAGTTACACAGATACGCAGTATTTT.

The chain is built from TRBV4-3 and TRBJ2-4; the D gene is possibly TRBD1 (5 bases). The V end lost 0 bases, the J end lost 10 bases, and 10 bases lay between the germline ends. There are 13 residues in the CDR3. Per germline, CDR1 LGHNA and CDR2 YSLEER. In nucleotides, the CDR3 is TGCGCCAGCAGCCAAGAAACAGGTGCGATTCAGTACTTC. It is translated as CASSQETGAIQYF.

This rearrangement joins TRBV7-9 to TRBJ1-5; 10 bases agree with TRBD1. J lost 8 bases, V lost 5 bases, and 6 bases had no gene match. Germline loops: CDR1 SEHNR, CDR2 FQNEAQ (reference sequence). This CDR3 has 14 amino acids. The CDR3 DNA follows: TGTGCCAGCAGCCCACCGGGACAGGGGAAGCCCCAGCATTTT. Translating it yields CASSPPGQGKPQHF.

CDR3 coding DNA: TGTGCCAGCAGCTACAAACAGGGGGGTTACACTGAAGCTTTCTTT. Its translation is CASSYKQGGYTEAFF. The V and J genes are TRBV7-2 and TRBJ1-1, with 8 bases identical to TRBD1. The CDR3 consists of 15 residues. The V gene end was trimmed by 4 bases and the J gene end by 3 bases; junction bases not matched to a gene: 7. Germline-derived CDR1 and CDR2 are SGHTA and FQGNSA.

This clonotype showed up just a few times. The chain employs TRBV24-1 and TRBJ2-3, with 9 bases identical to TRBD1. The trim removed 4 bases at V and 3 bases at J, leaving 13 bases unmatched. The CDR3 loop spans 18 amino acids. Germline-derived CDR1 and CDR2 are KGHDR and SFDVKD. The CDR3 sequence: CATSDRFVDRGWTDTQYF. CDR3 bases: TGTGCCACCAGTGACCGATTCGTTGACAGGGGGTGGACAGATACGCAGTATTTT.

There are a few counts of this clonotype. In nucleotides, the CDR3 is TGCGCCAGCAGCCACATCATACAGGGTGATGGCTACACCTTC. It is translated as CASSHIIQGDGYTF. This rearrangement joins TRBV4-3 to TRBJ1-2, with D possibly being TRBD1 (6 bases). The CDR3 totals 14 residues. Germline loops: CDR1 LGHNA, CDR2 YSLEER. V was shortened by 3 bases and J by 6 bases, with 14 bases between the two germline ends.

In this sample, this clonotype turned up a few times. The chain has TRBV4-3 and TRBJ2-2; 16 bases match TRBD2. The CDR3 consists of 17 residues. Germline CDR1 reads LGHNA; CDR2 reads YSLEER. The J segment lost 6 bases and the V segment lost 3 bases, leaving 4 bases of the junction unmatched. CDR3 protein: CASSQGLAGGPAGELFF. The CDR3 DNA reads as TGCGCCAGCAGCCAGGGACTAGCGGGGGGGCCTGCCGGGGAGCTGTTTTTT.

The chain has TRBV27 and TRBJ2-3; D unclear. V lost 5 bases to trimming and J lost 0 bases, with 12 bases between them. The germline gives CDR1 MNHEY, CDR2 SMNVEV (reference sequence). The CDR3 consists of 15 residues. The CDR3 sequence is CASSPRWGSTDTQYF. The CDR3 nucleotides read TGTGCCAGCAGTCCCCGGTGGGGAAGCACAGATACGCAGTATTTT.

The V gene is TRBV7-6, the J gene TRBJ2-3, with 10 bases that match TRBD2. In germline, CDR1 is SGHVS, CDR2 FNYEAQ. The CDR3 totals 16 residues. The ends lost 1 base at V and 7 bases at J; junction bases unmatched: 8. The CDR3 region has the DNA TGTGCCAGCAGCTTAGGGGTCCCTAGCGGGGGAAATACGCAGTATTTT. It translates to CASSLGVPSGGNTQYF. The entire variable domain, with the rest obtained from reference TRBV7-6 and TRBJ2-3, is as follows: GAGVSQSPRYKVTKRGQDVALRCDPISGHVSLYWYRQALGQGPEFLTYFNYEAQQDKSGLPNDRFSAERPEGSISTLTIQRTEQRDSAMYRCASSLGVPSGGNTQYFGPGTRLTVL.

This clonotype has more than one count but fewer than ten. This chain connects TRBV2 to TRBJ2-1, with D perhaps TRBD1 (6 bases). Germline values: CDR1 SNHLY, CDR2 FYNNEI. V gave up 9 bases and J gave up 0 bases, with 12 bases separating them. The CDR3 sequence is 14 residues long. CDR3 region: CAREQGPSYNEQFF. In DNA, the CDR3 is TGTGCCAGGGAACAGGGACCCTCCTACAATGAGCAGTTCTTC.